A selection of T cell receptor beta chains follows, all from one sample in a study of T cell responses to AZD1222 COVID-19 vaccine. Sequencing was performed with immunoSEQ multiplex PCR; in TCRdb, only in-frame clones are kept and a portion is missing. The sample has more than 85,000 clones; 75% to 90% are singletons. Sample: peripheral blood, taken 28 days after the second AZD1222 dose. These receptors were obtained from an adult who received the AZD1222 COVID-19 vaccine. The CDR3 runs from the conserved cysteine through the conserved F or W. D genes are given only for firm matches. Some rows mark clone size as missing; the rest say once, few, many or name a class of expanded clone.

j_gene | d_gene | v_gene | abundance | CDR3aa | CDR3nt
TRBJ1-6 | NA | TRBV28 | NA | CASNTGSYNSPLHF | TGTGCCAGCAATACAGGGTCCTATAATTCACCCCTCCACTTT
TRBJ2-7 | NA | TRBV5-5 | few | CASSLQEYEQYF | TGTGCCAGCAGCTTACAGGAGTACGAGCAGTACTTC
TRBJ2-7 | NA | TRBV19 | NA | CASSIRGGEQYF | TGTGCCAGTAGTATCAGGGGAGGCGAGCAGTACTTC
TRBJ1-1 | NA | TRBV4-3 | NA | CASSQDTGGTNTEAFF | TGCGCCAGCAGCCAAGATACTGGGGGGACCAACACTGAAGCTTTCTTT
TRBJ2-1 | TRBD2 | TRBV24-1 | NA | CATSDAAGGTYNEQFF | TGTGCCACCAGTGATGCAGCGGGAGGCACCTACAATGAGCAGTTCTTC
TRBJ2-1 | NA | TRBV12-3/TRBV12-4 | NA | CASSLLRGSPIF | TGTGCCAGCAGTTTACTGCGAGGGAGTCCTATCTTC
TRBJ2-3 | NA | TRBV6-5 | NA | CASSYSTAADTQYF | TGTGCCAGCAGTTACTCGACAGCCGCGGATACGCAGTATTTT
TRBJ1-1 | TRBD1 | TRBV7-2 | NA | CASSFGQALEAFF | TGTGCCAGCAGCTTCGGACAGGCCCTCGAAGCTTTCTTT
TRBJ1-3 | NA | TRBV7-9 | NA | CASSLSSSGNTIYF | TGTGCCAGCAGCTTAAGTAGCTCTGGAAACACCATATATTTT
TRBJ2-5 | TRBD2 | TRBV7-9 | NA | CASSSSLAGFQETQYF | TGTGCCAGCAGCTCATCTCTAGCGGGGTTCCAAGAGACCCAGTACTTC
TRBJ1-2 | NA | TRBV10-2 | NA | CASSEVGRNYGYTF | TGCGCCAGCAGTGAGGTCGGCAGAAACTATGGCTACACCTTC
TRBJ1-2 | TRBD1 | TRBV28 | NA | CATRILQGANYGYTF | TGTGCCACCCGTATCCTACAGGGGGCGAATTATGGCTACACCTTC
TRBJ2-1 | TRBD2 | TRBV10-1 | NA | CASSKLSLRLADTEQFF | TGCGCCAGCAGTAAGCTAAGTCTACGACTAGCTGATACTGAACAGTTCTTC
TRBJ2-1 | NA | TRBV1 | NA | CTSSPGLAGLFYNEQFF | TGCACCAGCAGCCCCGGGCTAGCGGGTCTTTTTTACAATGAGCAGTTCTTC
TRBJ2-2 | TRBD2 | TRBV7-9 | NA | CASSPIAGTGELFF | TGTGCCAGCAGCCCAATAGCGGGGACCGGGGAGCTGTTTTTT
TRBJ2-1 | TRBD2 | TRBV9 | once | CASSGRTSGRREQFF | TGTGCCAGCAGCGGGAGGACTAGCGGGAGACGTGAGCAGTTCTTC
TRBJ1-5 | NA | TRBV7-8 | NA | CASSLAGEPNQPQHF | TGTGCCAGCAGCTTAGCAGGCGAGCCTAATCAGCCCCAGCATTTT
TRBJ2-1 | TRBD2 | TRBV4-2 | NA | CASSQDLSGSYNEQFF | TGTGCCAGCAGCCAAGACCTCAGCGGGAGTTACAATGAGCAGTTCTTC
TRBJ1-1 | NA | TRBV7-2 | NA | CASSLGLGRSEAFF | TGTGCCAGCAGCTTAGGATTAGGGCGTAGTGAAGCTTTCTTT
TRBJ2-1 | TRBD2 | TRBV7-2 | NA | CASSLWTSGSYNEQFF | TGTGCCAGCAGCTTATGGACTAGCGGGAGTTACAATGAGCAGTTCTTC
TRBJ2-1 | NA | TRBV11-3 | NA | CASSLRGGRGDEQFF | TGTGCCAGCAGCTTAAGAGGTGGGCGAGGGGATGAGCAGTTCTTC
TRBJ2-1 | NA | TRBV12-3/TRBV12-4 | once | CASCPGEEQFF | TGTGCCAGCTGTCCGGGGGAGGAGCAGTTCTTC
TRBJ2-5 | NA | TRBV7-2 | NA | CASSLVGQKETQYF | TGTGCCAGCAGCTTAGTGGGCCAAAAAGAGACCCAGTACTTC
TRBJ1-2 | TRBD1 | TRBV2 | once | CASTVQGTANYGYTF | TGTGCCAGCACCGTACAGGGGACGGCTAACTATGGCTACACCTTC
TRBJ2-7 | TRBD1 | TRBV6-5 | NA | CASSRRDSDYEQYF | TGTGCCAGCAGTCGCCGGGACAGCGACTACGAGCAGTACTTC
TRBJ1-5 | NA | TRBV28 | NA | CASSFLGTNYQPQHF | TGTGCCAGCAGTTTCCTCGGGACGAATTATCAGCCCCAGCATTTT
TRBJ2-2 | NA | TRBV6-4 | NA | CASSETPATGELFF | TGTGCCAGCAGTGAGACGCCAGCCACCGGGGAGCTGTTTTTT
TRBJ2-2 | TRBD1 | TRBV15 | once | CATSSQGANTGELFF | TGTGCCACCAGCAGCCAGGGGGCGAACACCGGGGAGCTGTTTTTT
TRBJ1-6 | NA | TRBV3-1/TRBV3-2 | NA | CASSQEGRGRGSPLHF | TGTGCCAGCAGCCAGGAAGGGCGAGGAAGAGGTTCACCCCTCCACTTT
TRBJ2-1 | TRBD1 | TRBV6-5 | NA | CASTTSGGEQFF | TGTGCCAGCACGACGTCAGGGGGTGAGCAGTTCTTC
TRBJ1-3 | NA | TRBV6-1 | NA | CASSDHWDSGNTIYF | TGTGCCAGCAGTGACCACTGGGACTCTGGAAACACCATATATTTT
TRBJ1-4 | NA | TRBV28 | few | CASKAMGLRGEKLFF | TGTGCCAGCAAGGCCATGGGGCTCAGAGGGGAAAAACTGTTTTTT
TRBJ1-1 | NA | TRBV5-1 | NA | CASSLRQGSEAFF | TGCGCCAGCAGCTTAAGGCAGGGGTCTGAAGCTTTCTTT
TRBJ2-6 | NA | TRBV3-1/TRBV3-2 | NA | CASSPLTGPKSGANVLTF | TGTGCCAGCAGCCCCCTCACAGGCCCCAAATCTGGGGCCAACGTCCTGACTTTC
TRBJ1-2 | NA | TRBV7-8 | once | CASSLVGRLGYTF | TGTGCCAGCAGCTTAGTCGGAAGGCTAGGCTACACCTTC
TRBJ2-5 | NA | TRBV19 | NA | CASSKGRTQETQYF | TGTGCCAGTAGTAAGGGGCGAACGCAAGAGACCCAGTACTTC
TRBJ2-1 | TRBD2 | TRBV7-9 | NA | CASSSLAGGGREQFF | TGTGCCAGCAGCTCCCTAGCGGGAGGGGGCAGGGAGCAGTTCTTC
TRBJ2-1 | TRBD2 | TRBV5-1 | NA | CASSVTLAALNNEQFF | TGCGCCAGCAGCGTAACACTAGCGGCTCTCAACAATGAGCAGTTCTTC
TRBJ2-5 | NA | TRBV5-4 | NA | CASSFVPDRETQYF | TGTGCCAGCAGCTTCGTACCGGACAGAGAGACCCAGTACTTC
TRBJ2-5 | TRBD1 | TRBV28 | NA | CASLGQGYFQETQYF | TGTGCCAGCCTGGGACAGGGCTACTTTCAAGAGACCCAGTACTTC
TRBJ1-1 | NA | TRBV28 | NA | CASSLLRGRPFF | TGTGCCAGCAGTTTATTACGGGGTAGGCCTTTCTTT
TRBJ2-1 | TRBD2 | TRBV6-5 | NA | CASNRLAGYNEQFF | TGTGCCAGCAACCGACTAGCGGGGTACAATGAGCAGTTCTTC
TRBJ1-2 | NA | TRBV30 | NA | CAWSVTGYGYTF | TGTGCCTGGAGTGTTACAGGCTATGGCTACACCTTC
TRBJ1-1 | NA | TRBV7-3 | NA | CASSPQGQNTEAFF | TGTGCCAGCAGCCCCCAGGGACAGAACACTGAAGCTTTCTTT
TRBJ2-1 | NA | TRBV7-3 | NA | CASSFRGGSSYNEQFF | TGTGCCAGCAGCTTTCGTGGGGGAAGCTCCTACAATGAGCAGTTCTTC
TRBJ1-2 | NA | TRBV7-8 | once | CASSVRTPGSGYTF | TGTGCCAGCAGCGTCCGGACACCCGGTTCGGGCTACACCTTC
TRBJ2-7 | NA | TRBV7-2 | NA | CASSFGPGDYEQYF | TGTGCCAGCAGCTTCGGACCAGGTGATTACGAGCAGTACTTC
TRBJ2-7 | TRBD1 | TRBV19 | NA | CASSIPGQGRDEQYF | TGTGCCAGTAGTATCCCGGGACAGGGTCGGGACGAGCAGTACTTC
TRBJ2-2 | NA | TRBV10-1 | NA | CASSGTLGGLWTGELFF | TGCGCCAGCAGTGGGACCCTTGGGGGGCTATGGACCGGGGAGCTGTTTTTT
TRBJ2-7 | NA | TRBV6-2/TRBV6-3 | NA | CASSSGPRYEQYF | TGTGCCAGCAGTTCGGGACCGCGCTACGAGCAGTACTTC
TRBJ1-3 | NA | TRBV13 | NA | CASSSNSGLQGNTIYF | TGTGCCAGCAGCTCTAACTCCGGACTTCAGGGAAACACCATATATTTT
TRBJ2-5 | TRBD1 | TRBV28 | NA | CASSTPGTGYKETQYF | TGTGCCAGCAGTACTCCCGGGACAGGGTACAAAGAGACCCAGTACTTC
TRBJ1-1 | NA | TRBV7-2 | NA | CASSPRGPTNTEAFF | TGTGCCAGCAGCCCACGGGGACCGACGAACACTGAAGCTTTCTTT